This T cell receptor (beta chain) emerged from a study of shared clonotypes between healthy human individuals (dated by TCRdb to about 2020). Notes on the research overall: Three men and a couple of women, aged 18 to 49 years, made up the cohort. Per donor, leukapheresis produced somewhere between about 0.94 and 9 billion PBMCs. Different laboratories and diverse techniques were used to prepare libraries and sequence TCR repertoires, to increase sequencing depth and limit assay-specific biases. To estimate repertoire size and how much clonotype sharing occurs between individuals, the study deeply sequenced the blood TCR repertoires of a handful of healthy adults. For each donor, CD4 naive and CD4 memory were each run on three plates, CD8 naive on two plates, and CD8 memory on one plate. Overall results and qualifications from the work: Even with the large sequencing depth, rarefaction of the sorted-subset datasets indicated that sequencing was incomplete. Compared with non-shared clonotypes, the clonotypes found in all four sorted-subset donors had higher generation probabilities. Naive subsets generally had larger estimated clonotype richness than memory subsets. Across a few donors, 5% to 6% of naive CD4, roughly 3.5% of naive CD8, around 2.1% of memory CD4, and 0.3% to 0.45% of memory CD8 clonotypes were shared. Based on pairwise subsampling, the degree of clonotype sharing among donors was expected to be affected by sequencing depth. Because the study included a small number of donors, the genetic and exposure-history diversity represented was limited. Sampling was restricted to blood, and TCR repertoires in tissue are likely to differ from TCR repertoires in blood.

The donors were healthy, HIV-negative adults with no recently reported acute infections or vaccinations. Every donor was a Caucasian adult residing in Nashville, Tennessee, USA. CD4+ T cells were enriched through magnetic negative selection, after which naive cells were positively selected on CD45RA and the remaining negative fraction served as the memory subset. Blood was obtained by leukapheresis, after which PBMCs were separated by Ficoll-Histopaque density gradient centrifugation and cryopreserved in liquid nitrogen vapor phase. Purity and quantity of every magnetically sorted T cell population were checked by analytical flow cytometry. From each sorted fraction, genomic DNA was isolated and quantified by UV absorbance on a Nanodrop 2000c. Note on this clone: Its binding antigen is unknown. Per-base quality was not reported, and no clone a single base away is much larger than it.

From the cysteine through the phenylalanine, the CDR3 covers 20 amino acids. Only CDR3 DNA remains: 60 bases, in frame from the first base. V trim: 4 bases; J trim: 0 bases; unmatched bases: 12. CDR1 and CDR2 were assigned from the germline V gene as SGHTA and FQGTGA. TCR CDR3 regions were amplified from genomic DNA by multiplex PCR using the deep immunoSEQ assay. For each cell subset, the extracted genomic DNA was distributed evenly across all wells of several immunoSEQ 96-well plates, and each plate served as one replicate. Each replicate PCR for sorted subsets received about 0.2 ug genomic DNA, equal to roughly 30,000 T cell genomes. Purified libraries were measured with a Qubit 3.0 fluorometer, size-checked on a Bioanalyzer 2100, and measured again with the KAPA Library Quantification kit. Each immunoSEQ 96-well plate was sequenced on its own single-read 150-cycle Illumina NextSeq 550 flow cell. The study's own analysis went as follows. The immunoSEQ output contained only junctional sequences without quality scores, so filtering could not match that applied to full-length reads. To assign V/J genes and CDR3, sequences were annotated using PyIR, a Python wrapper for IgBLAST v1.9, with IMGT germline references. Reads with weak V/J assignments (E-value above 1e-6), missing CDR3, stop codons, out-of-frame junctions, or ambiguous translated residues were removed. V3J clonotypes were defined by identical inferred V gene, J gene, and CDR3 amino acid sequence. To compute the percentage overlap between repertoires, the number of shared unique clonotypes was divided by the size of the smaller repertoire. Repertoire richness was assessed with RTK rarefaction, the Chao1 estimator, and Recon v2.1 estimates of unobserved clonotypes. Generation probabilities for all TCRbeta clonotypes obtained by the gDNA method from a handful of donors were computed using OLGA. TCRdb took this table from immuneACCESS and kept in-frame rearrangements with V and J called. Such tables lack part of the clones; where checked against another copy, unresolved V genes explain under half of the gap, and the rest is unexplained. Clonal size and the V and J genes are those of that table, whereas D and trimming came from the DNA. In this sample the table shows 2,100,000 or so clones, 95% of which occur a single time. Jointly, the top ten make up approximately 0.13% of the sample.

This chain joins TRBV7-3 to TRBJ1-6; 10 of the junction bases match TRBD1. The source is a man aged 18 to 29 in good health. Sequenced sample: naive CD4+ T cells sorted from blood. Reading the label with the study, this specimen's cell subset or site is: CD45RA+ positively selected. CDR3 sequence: CASSSPTGGSLSSYNSPLHF. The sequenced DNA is TGTGCCAGCAGCTCCCCGACAGGGGGCTCCCTGAGCTCCTATAATTCACCCCTCCACTTT.